A selection of T cell receptor beta chains follows, all from one sample in a study of cytomegalovirus exposure and HLA in healthy donors. Profiling relied on immunoSEQ multiplex PCR, and the TCRdb table lists in-frame clones only, not all of them. There are roughly 200,000 clones in the sample; roughly 8.7% occur only once, and 1% to 1.5% lies in the top ten. Sequenced material: PBMCs. These receptors all stem from a woman in her thirties in good health and CMV-seropositive. The CDR3 runs from the conserved cysteine through the conserved F or W.

TRBV5-4,CAFQRRTEAFF
TRBV11-2,CASSPDRGTEAFF
TRBV30,CAWILPGETYEQYF
TRBV7-9,CASSLLERTSTDTQYF
TRBV5-6,CASRIQGAKNIQYF
TRBV29-1,CSVDLDRGLGEQYF
TRBV11-1,CASSATGTGSYEQYF
TRBV4-1,CASSPRQDSTEAFF
TRBV7-9,CASSPGTGAQPQHF
TRBV4-1,CASSRLRTDTQYF
TRBV5-1,CASSPRLGRVGDEQYF
TRBV21-1,CASSLGGGNSGVSTDTQYF
TRBV9,CASSPLFAGGPSPTDTQYF
TRBV28,CASSFGTSVAEQYF
TRBV11-2,CASSLERTQYF
TRBV7-2,CASSPQTGAGNTIYF
TRBV2,CAITSPGLGVYEQYF
TRBV29-1,CSVLGQGNQPQHF
TRBV7-9,CASSSRLAQWGDTQYF
TRBV9,CASSAGGWNTGELFF
TRBV2,CASSRESTDTQYF
TRBV9,CASSESSGFSYEQYF
TRBV15,CATSRVGQGVHNEQFF
TRBV18,CASSPRDQETQYF
TRBV2,CASSRTSGWYETDTQYF
TRBV5-1,CASSLAGLDNYGYTF
TRBV30,CAWSGTSGIYEQYF
TRBV27,CASSLTGSSTDTQYF
TRBV30,CASKTGSASYTF
TRBV6-5,CASRGGRAYNEQFF
TRBV7-9,CASRPTSGIGFF
TRBV5-1,CASSPLANTGELFF
TRBV9,CASSRLQGLTHYGYTF
TRBV5-5,CASSLDSGYSYEQYF
TRBV19,CASCRGLQGYGYTF
TRBV30,CAWTSGLYEQYF
TRBV5-4,CASSLRAGGIVDTQYF
TRBV11-2,CASSPAGGRETQYF
TRBV9,CASSVDGGAYNEQFF
TRBV27,CASSLGGRYEQYF
TRBV11-2,CASSHSGTGTYEQYF
TRBV5-1,CASSLAQQTGYEQYF
TRBV7-2,CASSFTRLETQYF
TRBV30,CAWSEAGHTEAFF
TRBV7-9,CASSLSTGEVNYGYTF
TRBV5-1,CASSIGSRETQYF
TRBV11-2,CASSPKDRPDTQYF
TRBV9,CASSVDRVEMNTEAFF